A selection of T cell receptor beta chains follows, all from one sample in a study of blood T cell repertoires in COVID-19. Only in-frame clones appear in the TCRdb table, and some are missing; sequencing was by immunoSEQ multiplex PCR. Altogether about 74,000 clones are present, roughly four fifths being singletons, with the ten largest covering under 25%. The sample comprised peripheral blood. All receptors derive from a man between 65 and 85 years old with acute or convalescent COVID-19. Both conserved end residues are part of each CDR3. A D gene is named only where the DNA matches it firmly. The size of a clone is reported for some rows only, either as once, few or many, or as a class for expanded clones.

v_call: TRBV29-1; d_call: .; j_call: TRBJ2-3; clone_size: .; cdr3_nt: TGCAGCGTTGAAGCTCTCCAGGTAGTACCTAGCACAGATACGCAGTATTTT; cdr3_aa: CSVEALQVVPSTDTQYF
v_call: TRBV5-1; d_call: TRBD1; j_call: TRBJ1-1; clone_size: .; cdr3_nt: TGCGCCAGCAGACCCGGGACAGGGGGCTCTGAAGCTTTCTTT; cdr3_aa: CASRPGTGGSEAFF
v_call: TRBV19; d_call: TRBD1; j_call: TRBJ2-1; clone_size: .; cdr3_nt: TGTGCCAGTAATCTACGACCGGGACAGGGATCCAATGAGCAGTTCTTC; cdr3_aa: CASNLRPGQGSNEQFF
v_call: TRBV4-3; d_call: .; j_call: TRBJ1-2; clone_size: .; cdr3_nt: TGCGCCAGCAGCCCCAGAACCAACGGGGGCTACACCTTC; cdr3_aa: CASSPRTNGGYTF
v_call: TRBV18; d_call: .; j_call: TRBJ1-1; clone_size: .; cdr3_nt: TGTGCCAGCTCACCCCTGGACAGAAACACTGAAGCTTTCTTT; cdr3_aa: CASSPLDRNTEAFF
v_call: TRBV9; d_call: TRBD1; j_call: TRBJ2-7; clone_size: .; cdr3_nt: TGTGCCAGCAGCGTCGGGACAGGGGGCTCCTACGAGCAGTACTTC; cdr3_aa: CASSVGTGGSYEQYF
v_call: TRBV7-2; d_call: TRBD2; j_call: TRBJ2-5; clone_size: .; cdr3_nt: TGTGCCAGCGCCCATGGCGGGAGGGTAGAGACCCAGTACTTC; cdr3_aa: CASAHGGRVETQYF
v_call: TRBV29-1; d_call: .; j_call: TRBJ2-5; clone_size: .; cdr3_nt: TGCAGCGCTTCCCGGGACACCCAAGAGACCCAGTACTTC; cdr3_aa: CSASRDTQETQYF
v_call: TRBV28; d_call: .; j_call: TRBJ2-1; clone_size: .; cdr3_nt: TGTGCCAGCAGCCCGGGACTCGCTGGCAATGAGCAGTTCTTC; cdr3_aa: CASSPGLAGNEQFF
v_call: TRBV7-7; d_call: TRBD1; j_call: TRBJ2-7; clone_size: many; cdr3_nt: TGTGCTAGCAGTTCCGGGACAGGGAGCTCCTACGAGCAGTACTTC; cdr3_aa: CASSSGTGSSYEQYF
v_call: TRBV15; d_call: TRBD2; j_call: TRBJ2-5; clone_size: .; cdr3_nt: TGTGCCACCAGCATCCGAACAGGACTAGTAGGAGAGACCCAGTACTTC; cdr3_aa: CATSIRTGLVGETQYF
v_call: TRBV5-8; d_call: TRBD1; j_call: TRBJ2-6; clone_size: .; cdr3_nt: TGTGCCAGCAGCCATTTCTCGGGACAGGGGCTTTTC; cdr3_aa: CASSHFSGQGLF
v_call: TRBV7-7; d_call: .; j_call: TRBJ2-1; clone_size: .; cdr3_nt: TGTGCTAGCAGCACCGGGACTTCCACCCGGGAGCAGTTCTTC; cdr3_aa: CASSTGTSTREQFF
v_call: TRBV6-5; d_call: .; j_call: TRBJ1-2; clone_size: few; cdr3_nt: TGTGCCAGTTCCGGGAGCTCCTATGGCTACACCTTC; cdr3_aa: CASSGSSYGYTF
v_call: TRBV24-1; d_call: TRBD1; j_call: TRBJ1-5; clone_size: .; cdr3_nt: TGTGCCACCAGTGACCACACAGGGGGGGATCAGCCCCAGCATTTT; cdr3_aa: CATSDHTGGDQPQHF
v_call: TRBV18; d_call: TRBD1; j_call: TRBJ1-2; clone_size: .; cdr3_nt: TGTGCCAGCTCACCAGGCCAGGGGGATGGCTACACCTTC; cdr3_aa: CASSPGQGDGYTF
v_call: TRBV5-1; d_call: TRBD1; j_call: TRBJ2-1; clone_size: .; cdr3_nt: TGCGCCAGCAGCCCGGGACAGCCTAACAATGAGCAGTTCTTC; cdr3_aa: CASSPGQPNNEQFF
v_call: TRBV19; d_call: .; j_call: TRBJ1-2; clone_size: .; cdr3_nt: TGTGCTAGTAGGCCAGTAGCGGGGGTTAACTATGGCTACACCTTC; cdr3_aa: CASRPVAGVNYGYTF
v_call: TRBV10-2; d_call: TRBD2; j_call: TRBJ2-7; clone_size: .; cdr3_nt: TGCGCCAGCAGTGAACGGCTAGCGGCCTACGAGCAGTACTTC; cdr3_aa: CASSERLAAYEQYF
v_call: TRBV27; d_call: TRBD2; j_call: TRBJ2-7; clone_size: .; cdr3_nt: TGTGCCAGCAGCCCCTCTAGCGGGCCTCCTTACGAGCAGTACTTC; cdr3_aa: CASSPSSGPPYEQYF
v_call: TRBV11-2; d_call: .; j_call: TRBJ2-6; clone_size: .; cdr3_nt: TGTGCCAGCAGCCCCTACTCCCGCTCTGGGGCCAACGTCCTGACTTTC; cdr3_aa: CASSPYSRSGANVLTF
v_call: TRBV20-1; d_call: TRBD1; j_call: TRBJ1-2; clone_size: .; cdr3_nt: TGCAGTGCCAGGACAGGGGGCGGCTACACCTTC; cdr3_aa: CSARTGGGYTF
v_call: TRBV28; d_call: TRBD1; j_call: TRBJ1-2; clone_size: .; cdr3_nt: TGTGCCAGCAGTTTTCCCGGGACAGCTTCTTTCTACTATGGCTACACCTTC; cdr3_aa: CASSFPGTASFYYGYTF
v_call: TRBV29-1; d_call: .; j_call: TRBJ2-4; clone_size: .; cdr3_nt: TGCAGCGTTCCCGGTCCGGAGGGAAACATTCAGTACTTC; cdr3_aa: CSVPGPEGNIQYF
v_call: TRBV28; d_call: .; j_call: TRBJ2-3; clone_size: .; cdr3_nt: TGTGCCAGCAGGAAGGGAGCGGGCACAGATACGCAGTATTTT; cdr3_aa: CASRKGAGTDTQYF
v_call: TRBV5-1; d_call: .; j_call: TRBJ2-1; clone_size: once; cdr3_nt: TGCGCCAGCAGCTCCACCGGGACAACTTACAATGAGCAGTTCTTC; cdr3_aa: CASSSTGTTYNEQFF
v_call: TRBV9; d_call: .; j_call: TRBJ1-2; clone_size: .; cdr3_nt: TGTGCCAGCAGCGCTGGAAGGGGGGGCTATGGCTACACCTTC; cdr3_aa: CASSAGRGGYGYTF
v_call: TRBV5-6; d_call: .; j_call: TRBJ1-2; clone_size: few; cdr3_nt: TGTGCCAGCAGCTTGATCTCGGACTATGGCTACACCTTC; cdr3_aa: CASSLISDYGYTF
v_call: TRBV6-5; d_call: TRBD2; j_call: TRBJ2-2; clone_size: .; cdr3_nt: TGTGCCAGCAGACTAGCGGGATCCGGGGAGCTGTTTTTT; cdr3_aa: CASRLAGSGELFF
v_call: TRBV28; d_call: .; j_call: TRBJ1-1; clone_size: .; cdr3_nt: TGTGCCAGCAGTTTTGGGGGCAGTTTAAACACTGAAGCTTTCTTT; cdr3_aa: CASSFGGSLNTEAFF
v_call: TRBV19; d_call: TRBD1; j_call: TRBJ1-5; clone_size: .; cdr3_nt: TGTGCCAGTAGTATCCTCGCGACAGGGGGCTCAAGGCAGCCCCAGCATTTT; cdr3_aa: CASSILATGGSRQPQHF
v_call: TRBV28; d_call: .; j_call: TRBJ1-2; clone_size: .; cdr3_nt: TGTGCCAGCAGCCGTAACTATGGCTACACCTTC; cdr3_aa: CASSRNYGYTF
v_call: TRBV6-5; d_call: TRBD2; j_call: TRBJ2-1; clone_size: .; cdr3_nt: TGTGCCAGCAGTACTAGCGCGACCTCCTACAATGAGCAGTTCTTC; cdr3_aa: CASSTSATSYNEQFF
v_call: TRBV28; d_call: .; j_call: TRBJ1-4; clone_size: .; cdr3_nt: TGTGCCAGCAGTTCCGGGTCCTATCGGGAAAAACTGTTTTTT; cdr3_aa: CASSSGSYREKLFF
v_call: TRBV19; d_call: TRBD1; j_call: TRBJ2-7; clone_size: .; cdr3_nt: TGTGCCAGTAGTACACAGGGGGCAGGGGAGCAGTACTTC; cdr3_aa: CASSTQGAGEQYF
v_call: TRBV10-3; d_call: TRBD1; j_call: TRBJ2-1; clone_size: .; cdr3_nt: TGTGCCGCAAAAACTCAGGACAGGGCCAACAATGAGCAGTTCTTC; cdr3_aa: CAAKTQDRANNEQFF
v_call: TRBV10-3; d_call: .; j_call: TRBJ2-5; clone_size: once; cdr3_nt: TGTGCCATCAGTGACCCGACAAGGACAGCGGAGACCCAGTACTTC; cdr3_aa: CAISDPTRTAETQYF
v_call: TRBV19; d_call: .; j_call: TRBJ2-2; clone_size: .; cdr3_nt: TGTGCCAGTAGTATCCGACACTCCAACACCGGGGAGCTGTTTTTT; cdr3_aa: CASSIRHSNTGELFF
v_call: TRBV24-1; d_call: .; j_call: TRBJ1-1; clone_size: .; cdr3_nt: TGTGCCACCGCCCGGTCAGGCACTGAAGCTTTCTTT; cdr3_aa: CATARSGTEAFF
v_call: TRBV4-3; d_call: .; j_call: TRBJ2-7; clone_size: .; cdr3_nt: TGCGCCAGCAGCCAAGCGGTAGCGTACGAGCAGTACTTC; cdr3_aa: CASSQAVAYEQYF
v_call: TRBV3-1/TRBV3-2; d_call: .; j_call: TRBJ2-7; clone_size: .; cdr3_nt: TGTGCCAGCAGCCAAGATGTCTTCACGGTCGAGCAGTACTTC; cdr3_aa: CASSQDVFTVEQYF